These 5 T cell receptor beta chains were all obtained from the same sample, sequenced in a study of blood T cell repertoires in COVID-19. TCRdb keeps only in-frame clones here, not all; method: immunoSEQ multiplex PCR. The sample lists fewer than 60,000 clones, roughly 88% occurring once. The sample comprised peripheral blood. The receptors shown here come from a human donor with active COVID-19. The donor label of this sample is uncertain.

Note on this clone: A much larger clone differs from this one at a single base, so this may be a read error. Written as DNA, the CDR3 is TGTGCCAGCAGCTTTAGCAGGGTCCTCACAGATACGCAGTATTTT. This sequence encodes CASSFSRVLTDTQYF. The chain combines TRBV5-4 with TRBJ2-3; D possibly corresponds to TRBD1 (5 bases). The ends were cut back, 2 bases at V and 2 bases at J, with 12 bases in the middle. CDR1 and CDR2 from the germline V gene are SGHNT and YYREEE (reference sequence). This CDR3 comprises 15 residues.

This chain connects TRBV28 to TRBJ2-7; the match to TRBD1 covers 11 bases. The CDR3 is 16 residues long. CDR1 and CDR2 from the germline V gene are MDHEN and SYDVKM. V shed 0 bases, J shed 0 bases, and the junction held 1 base outside the gene matches. The CDR3 region is CASSLWGQGDSYEQYF. The CDR3 nucleotides read TGTGCCAGCAGTTTATGGGGACAGGGGGACTCCTACGAGCAGTACTTC.

The CDR3 spells CASSVVANTGELFF. The DNA of the CDR3 is TGTGCCAGCAGCGTAGTAGCGAACACCGGGGAGCTGTTTTTT. V and J are TRBV7-3 and TRBJ2-2; D not certain. Trimming took off 5 bases at V and 0 bases at J, with 7 bases between the two ends. The CDR3 runs to 14 residues. Per germline, CDR1 SGHTA and CDR2 FQGTGA.

The chain links TRBV30 to TRBJ2-7; D is perhaps TRBD1 (5 bases). The CDR3 spans 14 residues. Deletions cut 4 bases from V and 1 base from J, with 14 bases between. The germline V gene has CDR1 GTSNPN and CDR2 SVGIG (reference sequence). As DNA, the CDR3 is TGTGCCTGGACGCCCCGACAGAGATCCTACGAGCAGTACTTC. It codes for CAWTPRQRSYEQYF.

By frequency in the sample, this clone is medium-sized. The chain links TRBV28 to TRBJ2-1, with 8 bases identical to TRBD2. From germline, CDR1 is MDHEN and CDR2 SYDVKM. The CDR3 sequence is 16 residues long. V lost 5 bases, J lost 0 bases, and 6 bases stayed unmatched. The CDR3 region has the DNA TGTGCCAGCAGTCCCCTCAGCGGGAGCTCCTACAATGAGCAGTTCTTC. Translating gives CASSPLSGSSYNEQFF.